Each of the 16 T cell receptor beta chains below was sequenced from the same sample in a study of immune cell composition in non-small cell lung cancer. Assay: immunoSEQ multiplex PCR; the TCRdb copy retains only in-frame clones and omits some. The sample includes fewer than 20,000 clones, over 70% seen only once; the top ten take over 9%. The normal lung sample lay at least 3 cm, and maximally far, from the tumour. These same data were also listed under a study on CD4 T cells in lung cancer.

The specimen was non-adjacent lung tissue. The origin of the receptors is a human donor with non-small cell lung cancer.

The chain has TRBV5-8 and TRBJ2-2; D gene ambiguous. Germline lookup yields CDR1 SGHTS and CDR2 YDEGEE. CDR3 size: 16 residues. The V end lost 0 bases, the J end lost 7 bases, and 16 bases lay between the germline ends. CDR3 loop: CASSLVVRQAIGELFF. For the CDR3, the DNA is TGTGCCAGCAGCTTGGTCGTCCGCCAGGCCATCGGGGAGCTGTTTTTT.

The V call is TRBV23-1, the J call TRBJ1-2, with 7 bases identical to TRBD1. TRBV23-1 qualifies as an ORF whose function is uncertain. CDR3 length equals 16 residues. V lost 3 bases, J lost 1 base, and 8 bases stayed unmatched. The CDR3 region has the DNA TGCGCCAGCAGTCAGGGGACAGCAAGATTTAACTATGGCTACACCTTC. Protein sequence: CASSQGTARFNYGYTF.

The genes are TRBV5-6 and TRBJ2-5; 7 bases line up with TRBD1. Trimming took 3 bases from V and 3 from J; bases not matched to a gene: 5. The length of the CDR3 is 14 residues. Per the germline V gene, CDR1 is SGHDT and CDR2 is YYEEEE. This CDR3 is CASSWTGTEETQYF. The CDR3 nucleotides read TGTGCCAGCAGCTGGACCGGGACAGAAGAGACCCAGTACTTC.

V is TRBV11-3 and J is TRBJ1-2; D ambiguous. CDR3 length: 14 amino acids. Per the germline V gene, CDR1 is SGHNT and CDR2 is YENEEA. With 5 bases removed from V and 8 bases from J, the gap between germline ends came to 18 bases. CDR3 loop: CASSPNGGSTGYTF. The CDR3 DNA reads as TGTGCCAGCAGCCCCAACGGAGGGTCGACGGGCTACACCTTC.

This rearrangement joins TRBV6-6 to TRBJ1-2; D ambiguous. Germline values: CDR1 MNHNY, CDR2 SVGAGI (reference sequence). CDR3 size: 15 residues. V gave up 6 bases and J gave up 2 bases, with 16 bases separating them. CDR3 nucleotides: TGTGCCAGCAGACAAACCAAGACGGCGAACTATGGCTACACCTTC. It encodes CASRQTKTANYGYTF.

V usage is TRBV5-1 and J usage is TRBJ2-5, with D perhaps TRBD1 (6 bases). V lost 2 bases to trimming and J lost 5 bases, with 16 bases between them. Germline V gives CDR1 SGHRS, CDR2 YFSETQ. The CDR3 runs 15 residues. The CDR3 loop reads CASSLMSGVAETQYF. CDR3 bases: TGCGCCAGCAGCTTAATGTCAGGGGTTGCGGAGACCCAGTACTTC.

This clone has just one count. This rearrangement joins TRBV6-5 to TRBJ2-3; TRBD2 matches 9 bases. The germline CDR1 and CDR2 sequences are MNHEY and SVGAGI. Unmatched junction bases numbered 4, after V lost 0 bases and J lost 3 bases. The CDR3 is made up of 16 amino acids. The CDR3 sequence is CASSYSAGGRTDTQYF. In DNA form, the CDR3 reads TGTGCCAGCAGTTACTCGGCGGGGGGGCGAACAGATACGCAGTATTTT.

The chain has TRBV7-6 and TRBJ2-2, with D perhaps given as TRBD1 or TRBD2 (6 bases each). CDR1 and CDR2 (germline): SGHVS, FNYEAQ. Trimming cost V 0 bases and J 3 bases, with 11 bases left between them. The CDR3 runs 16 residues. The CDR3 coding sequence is TGTGCCAGCAGCTTAGCCGGGGGCGCCGACACCGGGGAGCTGTTTTTT. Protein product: CASSLAGGADTGELFF.

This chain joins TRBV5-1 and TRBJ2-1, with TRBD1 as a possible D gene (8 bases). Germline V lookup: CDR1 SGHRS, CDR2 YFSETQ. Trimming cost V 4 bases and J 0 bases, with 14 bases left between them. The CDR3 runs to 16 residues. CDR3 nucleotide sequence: TGCGCCAGCAGCCCAGGGGGCGGGAGCTCCTACAATGAGCAGTTCTTC. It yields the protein CASSPGGGSSYNEQFF.

The CDR3 here is CASSYREDLEAFF. The DNA of the CDR3 is TGTGCCAGCAGTTACCGGGAGGACCTAGAAGCTTTCTTT. V usage is TRBV6-6 and J usage is TRBJ1-1; the D is unclear. This CDR3 spans 13 amino acids. CDR1 is MNHNY, CDR2 SVGAGI, per germline (reference sequence). V shed 2 bases and J shed 8 bases, with 12 bases lying between them.

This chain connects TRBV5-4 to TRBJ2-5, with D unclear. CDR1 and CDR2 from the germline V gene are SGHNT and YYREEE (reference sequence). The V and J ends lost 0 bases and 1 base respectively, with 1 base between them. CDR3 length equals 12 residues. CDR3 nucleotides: TGTGCCAGCAGCTTGGCCCAAGAGACCCAGTACTTC. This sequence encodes CASSLAQETQYF.

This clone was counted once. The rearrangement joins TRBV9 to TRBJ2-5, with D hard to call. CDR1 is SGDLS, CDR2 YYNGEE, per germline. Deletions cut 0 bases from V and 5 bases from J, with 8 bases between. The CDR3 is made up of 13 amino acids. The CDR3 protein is CASSVAITETQYF. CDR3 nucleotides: TGTGCCAGCAGCGTAGCGATTACGGAGACCCAGTACTTC.

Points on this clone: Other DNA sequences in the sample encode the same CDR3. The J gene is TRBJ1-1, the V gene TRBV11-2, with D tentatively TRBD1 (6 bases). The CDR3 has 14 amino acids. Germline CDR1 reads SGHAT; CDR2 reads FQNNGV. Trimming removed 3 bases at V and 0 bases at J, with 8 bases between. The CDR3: CASSFGQLNTEAFF. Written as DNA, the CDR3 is TGTGCCAGCAGCTTTGGACAGCTGAACACTGAAGCTTTCTTT.

The CDR3 sequence: CASSPLSAGTSGNTIYF. DNA for the CDR3: TGTGCCAGCTCACCACTTAGCGCAGGGACCTCTGGAAACACCATATATTTT. This chain links TRBV18 with TRBJ1-3; D possibly corresponds to TRBD1 (5 bases). The length of the CDR3 is 17 residues. The V end was cut by 1 base, the J end by 0 bases, with 13 bases between. CDR1 and CDR2 from the germline V gene are KGHSH and LQKENI.

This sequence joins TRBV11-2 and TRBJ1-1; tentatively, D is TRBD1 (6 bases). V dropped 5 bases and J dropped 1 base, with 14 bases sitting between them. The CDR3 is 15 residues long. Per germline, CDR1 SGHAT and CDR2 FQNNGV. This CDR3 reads CASSPLRGANTEAFF. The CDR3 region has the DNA TGTGCCAGCAGCCCCCTGAGGGGGGCGAACACTGAAGCTTTCTTT.

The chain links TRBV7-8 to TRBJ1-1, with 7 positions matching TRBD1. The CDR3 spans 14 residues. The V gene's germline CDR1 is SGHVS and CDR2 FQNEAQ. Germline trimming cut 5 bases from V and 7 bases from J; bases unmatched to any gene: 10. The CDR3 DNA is TGTGCCAGCAGCGGCAGACAGGGAAGAGGTGAAGCTTTCTTT. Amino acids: CASSGRQGRGEAFF.